Sequencing of this T cell receptor (beta chain) was carried out in a study of regulatory T cells in long-lasting Graves disease. This clonotype was picked up a small number of times. The germline V gene encodes CDR1 DFQATT and CDR2 SNEGSKA (reference sequence). With 1 base removed from V and 0 bases from J, the gap between germline ends came to 7 bases. The CDR3 consists of 13 residues. Both iRepertoire HTBI primers and Arm-PCR of CDR3 regions were used to build the TCR beta libraries. Using its own MiXCR run on the multiplex PCR reads, TCRdb lists one record per CDR3 protein. The sample carries under 450,000 distinct CDR3 sequences, less than 25% recorded once. The sample's time point: persistent/refractory GD, antithyroid drugs over 5 years with positive TRAb. PBMCs were the source of the RNA used for TCR sequencing. Patient provenance is recorded as an endocrinology department in Xi'an, China.

The sample here was peripheral blood mononuclear cells (PBMCs), taken when the disease was refractory, from a patient treated with antithyroid drugs. The chain has TRBV20-1 and TRBJ2-7, with D possibly matching TRBD1 (5 bases). This TCR came from a female donor with Graves disease. CDR3 protein: CSARGDSSYEQYF. CDR3 DNA: TGCAGTGCTAGAGGCGACAGCTCCTACGAGCAGTACTTC.